Listed below are T cell receptor beta chains from one sample, sequenced in a study of spatial heterogeneity in lung cancer. TCRdb recomputed calls from the 5' RACE reads with MiXCR, one row per CDR3 protein. The sample holds roughly 71,000 distinct CDR3 sequences, about 8.2% seen once. The starting material was PBMCs, obtained at follow-up. The source of these receptors is a female donor with early-stage non-small cell lung cancer. CDR3s include the opening cysteine and the closing phenylalanine or tryptophan. Fields, in order: clone size, D gene, J gene, V gene, CDR3 DNA, CDR3 protein. The D gene is left open where the match is weak. The size field is filled for only some rows; it gives once, few, many or a size class.

size: many
D: TRBD2
J: TRBJ2-1
V: TRBV11-1
DNA: TGTGCCAGCAGCCAGACTAGCGGTACCTACAATGAGCAGTTCTTC
CDR3: CASSQTSGTYNEQFF

size: many
D: -
J: TRBJ2-3
V: TRBV7-9
DNA: TGTGCCAGCAGCTCCAGACGGAACACAGATACGCAGTATTTT
CDR3: CASSSRRNTDTQYF

size: many
D: -
J: TRBJ2-7
V: TRBV4-2
DNA: TGTGCCAGCAGCCAAGAGATGTCGGGAGCAATCTACGAGCAGTACTTC
CDR3: CASSQEMSGAIYEQYF

size: many
D: -
J: TRBJ1-1
V: TRBV11-2
DNA: TGTGCCAGCAGCTTAGTCTTGGGACATAGGGGAACTGAAGCTTTCTTT
CDR3: CASSLVLGHRGTEAFF

size: many
D: -
J: TRBJ1-1
V: TRBV11-2
DNA: TGTGCCAGCAGCTTAAGCCTGAACACTGAAGCTTTCTTT
CDR3: CASSLSLNTEAFF

size: many
D: -
J: TRBJ2-3
V: TRBV11-2
DNA: TGTGCCAGCAGCGCCCTGGGGGATACGCAGTATTTT
CDR3: CASSALGDTQYF

size: many
D: -
J: TRBJ2-1
V: TRBV10-3
DNA: TGTGCCATCAGTGTCGGGATAAACAATGAGCAGTTCTTC
CDR3: CAISVGINNEQFF

size: many
D: -
J: TRBJ2-7
V: TRBV11-2
DNA: TGTGCCAGCAACCCTGCAGGGCCCTACGAGCAGTACTTC
CDR3: CASNPAGPYEQYF

size: -
D: -
J: TRBJ2-3
V: TRBV28
DNA: TGTGCCAGCATTGCGAAGGGGACAGATACGCAGTATTTT
CDR3: CASIAKGTDTQYF

size: many
D: -
J: TRBJ2-7
V: TRBV7-7
DNA: TGTGCTAGCAGCTTAAGGGTGAGGGACGAGCAGTACTTC
CDR3: CASSLRVRDEQYF

size: many
D: -
J: TRBJ2-7
V: TRBV5-6
DNA: TGTGCCAGCAGCTTAGGACGGCACTCCTACGAGCAGTACTTC
CDR3: CASSLGRHSYEQYF

size: few
D: -
J: TRBJ2-3
V: TRBV6-1
DNA: TGTGCCAGCAGATGGACAGGGAATAGGAGGGAGGGCCAAGATACGCAGTATTTT
CDR3: CASRWTGNRREGQDTQYF